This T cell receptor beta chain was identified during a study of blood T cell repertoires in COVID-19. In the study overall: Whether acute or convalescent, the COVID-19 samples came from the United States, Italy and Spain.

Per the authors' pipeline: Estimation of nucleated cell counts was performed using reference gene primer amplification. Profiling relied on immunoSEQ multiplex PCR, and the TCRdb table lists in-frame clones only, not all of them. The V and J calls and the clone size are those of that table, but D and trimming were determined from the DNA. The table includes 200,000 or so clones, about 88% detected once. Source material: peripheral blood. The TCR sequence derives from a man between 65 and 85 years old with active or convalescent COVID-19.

This CDR3 reads CASSGGGWSSGNTIYF. In DNA, the CDR3 is TGTGCCAGCAGTGGGGGCGGGTGGAGCTCTGGAAACACCATATATTTT. This chain joins TRBV28 and TRBJ1-3; D is perhaps TRBD1 (6 bases). CDR3 length equals 16 residues. V was shortened by 5 bases and J by 0 bases, with 14 bases between the two germline ends. Germline CDR1 is MDHEN and CDR2 is SYDVKM.